A selection of T cell receptor beta chains follows, all from one sample in a study of shared T cell receptors in the human thymus. Sequencing used immunoSEQ multiplex PCR; TCRdb keeps in-frame clones, though not all of them. Of approximately 580,000 clones in the sample, 70% to 80% were seen once. The same sample was also studied in work on human thymus T cells.

Sequences were obtained from thymocytes. The source of these receptors is a boy less than two years old with a congenital heart defect. Each CDR3 is given with its conserved first and last residue. Fields, in order: J gene, D gene, V gene, clone size, CDR3 protein, CDR3 DNA. D genes are given only for firm matches. Size is stated for part of the rows, as once, few or many counts, or as a class when the clone is expanded.

>TRBJ2-1|-|TRBV23-1|-
CASTPPGVHNEQFF
TGCGCCAGCACCCCCCCCGGGGTCCACAATGAGCAGTTCTTC
>TRBJ2-3|-|TRBV6-1|-
CASSEEEEKEQYF
TGTGCCAGCAGTGAAGAGGAGGAGAAAGAGCAGTATTTT
>TRBJ2-3|TRBD2|TRBV11-3|-
CASSSPAGGTDTQYF
TGTGCCAGCAGCTCCCCAGCGGGAGGGACAGATACGCAGTATTTT
>TRBJ2-3|TRBD1|TRBV4-3|-
CASSQDVSQGGTDTQYF
TGCGCCAGCAGCCAAGATGTAAGCCAGGGGGGCACAGATACGCAGTATTTT
>TRBJ2-3|TRBD2|TRBV4-1|-
CASSQVAGGPIVDTQYF
TGCGCCAGCAGCCAAGTGGCGGGAGGACCTATTGTGGATACGCAGTATTTT
>TRBJ2-7|TRBD2|TRBV7-2|-
CASSPFLAGGRSGPYEQYF
TGTGCCAGCAGCCCCTTCCTAGCGGGAGGGCGTTCCGGCCCCTACGAGCAGTACTTC
>TRBJ2-7|-|TRBV7-9|-
CASSLGLSSYEQYF
TGTGCCAGCAGCTTAGGCCTTAGCTCCTACGAGCAGTACTTC
>TRBJ2-4|TRBD2|TRBV7-3|-
CASSLFPREGAKNIQYF
TGTGCCAGCAGCTTATTTCCCAGGGAGGGGGCCAAAAACATTCAGTACTTC
>TRBJ2-1|TRBD2|TRBV19|-
CASSIEGQRELRFPNEQFF
TGTGCCAGTAGTATAGAAGGCCAGCGGGAACTCAGATTCCCTAATGAGCAGTTCTTC
>TRBJ2-1|-|TRBV7-3|-
CASSQTGSSYNEQFF
TGTGCCAGCAGCCAAACCGGTAGCTCCTACAATGAGCAGTTCTTC
>TRBJ1-4|TRBD1|TRBV4-3|once
CASSQGTGGEKLFF
TGCGCCAGCAGCCAAGGGACAGGGGGAGAAAAACTGTTTTTT
>TRBJ2-7|-|TRBV4-1|-
CASSHGGEQYF
TGCGCCAGCAGCCATGGCGGAGAGCAGTACTTC
>TRBJ2-3|-|TRBV5-4|few
CASSYAPSLSTDTQYF
TGTGCCAGCAGCTATGCCCCGAGCCTTAGCACAGATACGCAGTATTTT
>TRBJ1-4|-|TRBV4-3|-
CASSQDLGEEVDEKLFF
TGCGCCAGCAGCCAAGATCTAGGGGAGGAGGTAGATGAAAAACTGTTTTTT
>TRBJ1-3|-|TRBV21-1|-
CASSGQKRTGNTIYF
TGTGCCAGCAGCGGACAGAAAAGGACGGGAAACACCATATATTTT
>TRBJ2-5|TRBD2|TRBV5-1|-
CASSSTSGLAPPETQYF
TGCGCCAGCAGCTCCACTTCGGGACTAGCCCCGCCAGAGACCCAGTACTTC
>TRBJ2-1|-|TRBV10-3|few
CAIRAVGYNEQFF
TGTGCCATCAGGGCGGTCGGGTACAATGAGCAGTTCTTC
>TRBJ2-7|TRBD1|TRBV5-1|-
CASSLDRGYEQYF
TGCGCCAGCAGCCTAGACAGGGGCTACGAGCAGTACTTC
>TRBJ2-3|TRBD2|TRBV30|-
CAWSVGLAGTDTQYF
TGTGCCTGGAGTGTAGGTCTAGCGGGCACAGATACGCAGTATTTT
>TRBJ1-1|-|TRBV7-2|-
CASSLAQIRGHTEAFF
TGTGCCAGCAGCTTGGCTCAAATCAGGGGTCACACTGAAGCTTTCTTT
>TRBJ1-1|-|TRBV14|-
CASSQEADDTEAFF
TGTGCCAGCAGCCAAGAGGCCGATGATACTGAAGCTTTCTTT
>TRBJ2-3|-|TRBV7-6|-
CASSSKAATDTQYF
TGTGCCAGCAGTTCTAAGGCAGCGACAGATACGCAGTATTTT
>TRBJ2-7|-|TRBV13|-
CASSRPDRREQYF
TGTGCCAGCAGCCGGCCGGACAGACGGGAGCAGTACTTC
>TRBJ2-7|-|TRBV2|-
CASSQGPRSYEQYF
TGTGCCAGCAGTCAGGGGCCTAGATCCTACGAGCAGTACTTC
>TRBJ2-7|-|TRBV11-3|-
CASSEPPGQGGPYF
TGTGCCAGCAGCGAACCACCTGGGCAGGGTGGGCCGTACTTC
>TRBJ1-4|-|TRBV5-6|few
CASSFRWSREKLFF
TGTGCCAGCAGCTTCCGCTGGTCGCGTGAAAAACTGTTTTTT
>TRBJ2-7|-|TRBV21-1|-
CASSKDREGYEQYF
TGTGCCAGCAGCAAGGACAGGGAGGGATACGAGCAGTACTTC
>TRBJ2-1|TRBD2|TRBV29-1|-
CSVEAVLAGGPRRSYNEQFF
TGCAGCGTTGAAGCCGTACTAGCGGGAGGGCCCCGACGCTCCTACAATGAGCAGTTCTTC